This T cell receptor (beta chain) emerged from a study of T cells in localized non-small cell lung cancer. Germline V gives CDR1 ENHRY, CDR2 SYGVKD. V shed 7 bases and J 3 bases; nucleotides not matched to a gene: 9. The CDR3 is made up of 14 amino acids. Remarks on this clone: The antigen is unknown.

Using immunoSEQ multiplex PCR, the repertoire was profiled, and TCRdb retains in-frame clones only, with some absent. This table has 100,000 to 150,000 clones, 89% appearing once. Study-wide results and caveats: Among the top 100 tumor clones, a median about 57 appeared in adjacent lung.

The sequencing used peripheral blood, collected before any cancer treatment. The chain has TRBV10-3 and TRBJ2-7; 7 nucleotides match TRBD1. The TCR comes from a female donor aged 60 or older with stage I lung adenocarcinoma. This chain's CDR3 is CAITTGVTGYEQYF. The CDR3 DNA sequence: TGTGCCATCACCACAGGGGTAACGGGCTACGAGCAGTACTTC.